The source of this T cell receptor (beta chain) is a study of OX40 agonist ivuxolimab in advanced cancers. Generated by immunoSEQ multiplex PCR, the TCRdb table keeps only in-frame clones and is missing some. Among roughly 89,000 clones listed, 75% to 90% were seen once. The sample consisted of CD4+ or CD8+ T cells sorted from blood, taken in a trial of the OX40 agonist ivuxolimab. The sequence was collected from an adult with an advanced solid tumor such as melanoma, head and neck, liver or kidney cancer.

The CDR3 is CAISSRIDYGYTF. The CDR3, as DNA: TGTGCCATCAGTAGTAGGATCGACTATGGCTACACCTTC. The genes are TRBV10-3 and TRBJ1-2; D unclear. The germline V gene has CDR1 ENHRY and CDR2 SYGVKD. Trimming removed 5 bases from V and 3 bases from J, with 10 bases in between. The CDR3 has 13 residues.